This entry concerns a single T cell receptor beta chain. The sample is drawn from a study of tumour-infiltrating T cells in Burkitt lymphoma. Background on the study: Repertoire clonality predicted overall and progression-free survival.

Assay used: immunoSEQ multiplex PCR; TCRdb lists only in-frame clones, some missing. The table records roughly 690 clones, about four fifths of them present only once. CDR1 MNHNY and CDR2 SVGAGI come from the germline V gene (reference sequence). V lost 2 bases and J lost 6, with 12 bases in between. There are 14 residues in the CDR3. The specimen was tumor tissue. The TCR originated in a human donor with Burkitt lymphoma. V gene TRBV6-6 combines with J gene TRBJ2-3; weak D call: TRBD2 (6 bases). CDR3 DNA: TGTGCCAGCAGTTACAGCGGGTTCGGGGATACGCAGTATTTT. It encodes CASSYSGFGDTQYF.